The T cell receptor beta chain under discussion was sequenced for a study of T cell repertoires in cytomegalovirus infection. Overall study: Indicated by public TCR beta signatures were CMV infection and matching HLA type. Findings and limits, study-wide: Dominating the ex vivo response were HLA-C-restricted CMV-specific TCR beta clonotypes. Totalled public TCR beta family frequency picked out people who carried CMV plus the relevant HLA.

A single record per CDR3 protein comes from TCRdb applying MiXCR to the reads. The data contain under 600,000 distinct CDR3 sequences, 16% of them seen just once; the ten biggest clones take up 20% to 30%. Trimming at V came to 8 bases and at J to 5 bases, leaving 12 bases not matched to a gene. The CDR3 is 15 amino acids. This clonotype showed up many times. Its matching antigen is unknown. The chain uses TRBV12-3 or TRBV12-4 and TRBJ2-1; 7 nucleotides match TRBD2. This TCR came from a human donor in good health (CMV status not recorded). Some clones in this sample may be carry-over from other donors' samples. The sequencing sample was made of CD8+ T cells from PBMCs. CDR3 coding DNA: TGTGCCAGCTCGGAAGAGAGCGGGGTCCACAATGAGCAGTTCTTC. It codes for CASSEESGVHNEQFF.